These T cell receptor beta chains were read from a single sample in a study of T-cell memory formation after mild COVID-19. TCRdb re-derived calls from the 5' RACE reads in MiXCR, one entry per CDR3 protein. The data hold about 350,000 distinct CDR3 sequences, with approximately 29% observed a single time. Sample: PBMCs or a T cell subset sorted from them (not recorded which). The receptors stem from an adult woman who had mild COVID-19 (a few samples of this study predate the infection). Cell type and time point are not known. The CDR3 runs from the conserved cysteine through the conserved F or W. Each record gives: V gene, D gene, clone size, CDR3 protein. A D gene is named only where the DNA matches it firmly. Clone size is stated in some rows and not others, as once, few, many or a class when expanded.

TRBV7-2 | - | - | CASSLQPLYEQYF
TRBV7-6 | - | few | CASSLGPGSNTEAFF
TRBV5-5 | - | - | CASSLDWVAYGYTF
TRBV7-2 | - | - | CASSSPLVGGWTQYF
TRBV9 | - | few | CASSVAIGSQTQYF
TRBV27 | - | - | CASSPPSAGNQPQHF
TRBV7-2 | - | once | CASSLDGVVGGDPVDNEQFF
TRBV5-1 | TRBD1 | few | CASSLEGTGGGYEQYF
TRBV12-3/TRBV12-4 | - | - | CASSFGAAPYGYTF
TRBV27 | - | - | CASSLNRASSYNSPLHF
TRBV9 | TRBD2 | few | CASTRSGGKSGANVLTF
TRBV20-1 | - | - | CSARVTGQWDQPQHF
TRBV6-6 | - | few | CASSGEGHYEQFF
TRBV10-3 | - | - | CAISELLNTEAFF
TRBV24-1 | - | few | CATSEGGIDTQYF
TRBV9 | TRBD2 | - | CASKPSGGWDTQYF
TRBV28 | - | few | CASIGRVGGYTF
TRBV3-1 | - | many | CASSHREDSPLHF
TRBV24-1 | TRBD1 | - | CATSDSGTGAKNIQYF
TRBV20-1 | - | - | CSAFQGGSGANVLTF
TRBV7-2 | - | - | CASTGVPNEQFF
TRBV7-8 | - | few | CASSPQRLVNEKLFF
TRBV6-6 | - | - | CASSYPRHRETGGQPQHF
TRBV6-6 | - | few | CASSSPRNVRSGEQYF
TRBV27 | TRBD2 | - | CASSPGTTPYEQYF
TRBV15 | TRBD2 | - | CATSRRVETSGWQSSYNEQFF
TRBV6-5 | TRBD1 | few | CASTGGNTGELFF
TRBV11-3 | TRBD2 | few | CASSLTKGFGREQYF
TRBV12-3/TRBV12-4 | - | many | CASSLGVDFYEQYF
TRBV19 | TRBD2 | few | CASRSRGGRQETQYF
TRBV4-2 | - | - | CASSQEPLFSSSTDTQYF
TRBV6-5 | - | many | CASRPPGQNTGELFF
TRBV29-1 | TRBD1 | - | CSVPEGQARNEQFF
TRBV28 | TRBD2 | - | CASSRNPRTSGFSYEQYF
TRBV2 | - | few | CASSEGGLGGIQYF
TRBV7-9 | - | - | CASSLGTPWTQGAEAFF
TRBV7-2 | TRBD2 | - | CASSSAGTSRTGELFF
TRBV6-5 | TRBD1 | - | CASSYGDRDGYTF
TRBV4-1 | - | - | CASSQVRSETQYF
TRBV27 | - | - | CASSFYSSYEQYF
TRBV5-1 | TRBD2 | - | CASSLEGTTLGYEQYF
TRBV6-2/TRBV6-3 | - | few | CASSPYDRNYGYTF
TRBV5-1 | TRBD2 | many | CASSWTSGKNNEQFF
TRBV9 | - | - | CASSPGGKGEAFF
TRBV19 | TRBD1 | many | CASSPYPGTGFYEQYF
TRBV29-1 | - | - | CSVEGDRSTDTQYF
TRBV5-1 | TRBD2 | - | CASSLEVGWTSGADLLLTDTQYF
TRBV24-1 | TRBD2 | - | CATSDSQVAGGSLDNEQFF
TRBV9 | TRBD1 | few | CASSASGQGAYEQYF
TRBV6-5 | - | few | CASSYSVLGDYGYTF
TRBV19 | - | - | CASSIDPAHSGANVLTF
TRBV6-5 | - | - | CASSYNSQFPTQYF
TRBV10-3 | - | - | CAIRGQHQETQYF
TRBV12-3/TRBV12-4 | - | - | CASSHSYRSTDTQYF
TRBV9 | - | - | CASSEARTGFINGYTF